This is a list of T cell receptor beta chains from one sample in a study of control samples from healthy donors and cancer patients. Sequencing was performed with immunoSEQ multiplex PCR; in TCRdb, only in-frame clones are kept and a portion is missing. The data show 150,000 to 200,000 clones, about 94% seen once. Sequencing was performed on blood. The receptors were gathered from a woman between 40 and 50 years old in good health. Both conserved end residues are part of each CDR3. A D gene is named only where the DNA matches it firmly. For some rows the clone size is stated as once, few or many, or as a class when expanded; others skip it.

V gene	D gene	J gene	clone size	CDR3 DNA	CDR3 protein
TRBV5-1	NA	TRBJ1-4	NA	TGCGCCAGTACGTCGGCGGGGATTGGAGAAAAACTGTTTTTT	CASTSAGIGEKLFF
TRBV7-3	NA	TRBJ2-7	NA	TGTGCCAGCAGCCTCGGACCTGGCTCCTACGAGCAGTACTTC	CASSLGPGSYEQYF
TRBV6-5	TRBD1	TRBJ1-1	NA	TGTGCCAGCAGGAACAACAGGGGGAACACTGAAGCTTTCTTT	CASRNNRGNTEAFF
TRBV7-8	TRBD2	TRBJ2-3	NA	TGTGCCAGCAGCTTACCCCGAACTAGCGGGACCACAGATACGCAGTATTTT	CASSLPRTSGTTDTQYF
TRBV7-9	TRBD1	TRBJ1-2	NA	TGTGCCAGCTCTGGAGGGGGCGAGGATGGCTACACCTTC	CASSGGGEDGYTF
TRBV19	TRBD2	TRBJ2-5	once	TGTGCCAGTAGTATAGATTGGCTAGCGGGAGAGACCCAGTACTTC	CASSIDWLAGETQYF
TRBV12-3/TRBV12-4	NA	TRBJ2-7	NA	TGTGCCAGCAGGTTGGACAGCTCCTACGAGCAGTACTTC	CASRLDSSYEQYF
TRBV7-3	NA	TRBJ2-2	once	TGTGCCAGCAGCTTTGGTGCCGGGGAGCTGTTTTTT	CASSFGAGELFF
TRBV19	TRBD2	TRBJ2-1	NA	TGTGCCAGTAGGCCCCTCGGACTAGCGGGGGGCTCCGGGGAGCAGTTCTTC	CASRPLGLAGGSGEQFF
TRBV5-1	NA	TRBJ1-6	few	TGCGCCAGCAGCTCGGTGGAGGGTGGTAATTCACCCCTCCACTTT	CASSSVEGGNSPLHF
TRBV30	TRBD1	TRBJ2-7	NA	TGTGCCTGGAGTGCCGGACAGGGGGCAGCCTACGAGCAGTACTTC	CAWSAGQGAAYEQYF
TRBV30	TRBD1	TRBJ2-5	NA	TGTGCCTGGAGTGTAGGACAGGGTTTAGAGACCCAGTACTTC	CAWSVGQGLETQYF
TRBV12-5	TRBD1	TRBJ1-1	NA	TGTGCTAGTGCCACCACAGGGGCTGAAGCTTTCTTT	CASATTGAEAFF
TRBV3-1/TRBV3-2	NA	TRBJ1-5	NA	TGTGCCAGCAGCCAGGGGAGTAGCAATCAGCCCCAGCATTTT	CASSQGSSNQPQHF
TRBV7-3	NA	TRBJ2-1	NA	TGTGCCAGCGGGTTGGACAGTGGACATTACAATGAGCAGTTCTTC	CASGLDSGHYNEQFF
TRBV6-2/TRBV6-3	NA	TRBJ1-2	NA	TGTGCCAGCAGCCCTCCCGACAGGAGAGACTATGGCTACACCTTC	CASSPPDRRDYGYTF
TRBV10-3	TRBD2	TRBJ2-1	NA	TGTGCCATCAGTAGACTAGCGGGTGACAACGGGTACAATGAGCAGTTCTTC	CAISRLAGDNGYNEQFF
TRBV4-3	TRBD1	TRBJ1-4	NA	TGCGCCAGCAGCACTGGGACAGCAGATGAAAAACTGTTTTTT	CASSTGTADEKLFF